The 13 T cell receptor beta chains reported below all come from one sample, sequenced in a study of post-analysis software for immune sequencing data (dated by TCRdb to about 2015). General findings and caveats noted by the study authors: Significantly higher frequencies in patients than in controls were found for about 5 TRBV segments, including TRBV5-6, TRBV5-1 and TRBV20-1.

Their antigen targets remain unknown. Library preparation was by PCR. The instrument was an Illumina HiSeq 2500. To reduce PCR and sequencing biases, unique molecular identifiers were incorporated into the TCR beta cDNA libraries. TCRdb applied fastp at Q25 and MiXCR to the public reads, then kept only in-frame beta chains. Rows are unified per CDR3 protein, each entry keeping the most common DNA and genes. The sample has about 430,000 distinct CDR3 sequences on record, approximately 39% of them singletons. The top ten constitute less than 10% of the sample. Sequences were obtained from blood. Receptors originate from a girl aged 2 to 10 with multiple sclerosis.

The chain links TRBV12-3 or TRBV12-4 to TRBJ2-1; 13 nucleotides agree with TRBD2. The J call is uncertain, as TRBJ2-7 better fits the DNA end. The CDR3 has 14 residues. CDR3 bases: TGTGCCAGCAGTGCCGGGACTAGCGGGAATGAGCAGTACTTC. Translated, it gives CASSAGTSGNEQYF.

The chain combines TRBV29-1 with TRBJ1-2; tentative D call: TRBD1 (5 bases). Trimming stripped 1 base from V and 1 base from J, with 7 bases between. The CDR3 sequence is 13 residues long. Per the germline V gene, CDR1 is SQVTM and CDR2 is ANQGSEA. In nucleotides, the CDR3 is TGCAGCGTTGAAGGGGACGGTAACTATGGCTACACCTTC. Protein product: CSVEGDGNYGYTF.

This clonotype was seen at least ten times. The chain combines TRBV27 with TRBJ2-1; D is unresolved. V lost 6 bases, J lost 0 bases, and 9 bases lay in between. The germline CDR1 and CDR2 sequences are MNHEY and SMNVEV (reference sequence). The CDR3 has 14 residues. The CDR3 region has the DNA TGTGCCAGCAGCCTAACAAGCTCCTACAATGAGCAGTTCTTC. This encodes CASSLTSSYNEQFF.

The genes are TRBV5-4 and TRBJ2-1; the match to TRBD2 covers 9 bases. Trimming took 4 bases from V and 8 from J; bases not matched to a gene: 10. The CDR3 has 15 amino acids. Germline CDR1 and CDR2: SGHNT and YYREEE (reference sequence). This CDR3 reads CASSPPGLATDEQFF. CDR3 DNA: TGTGCCAGCAGCCCCCCGGGACTAGCAACGGATGAGCAGTTCTTC.

The chain uses TRBV7-2 and TRBJ2-7, with 7 positions matching TRBD1. The V gene end was trimmed by 0 bases and the J gene end by 5 bases; junction bases not matched to a gene: 7. CDR1 is SGHTA, CDR2 FQGNSA, per germline. The CDR3 loop spans 15 amino acids. CDR3 DNA sequence: TGTGCCAGCAGCTTAGCAGATGACAGGGACCACGAGCAGTACTTC. Its translation: CASSLADDRDHEQYF.

The genes are TRBV4-1 and TRBJ1-1; weak D call: TRBD1 (5 bases). CDR3 length equals 17 residues. Germline V gives CDR1 MGHRA, CDR2 YSYEKL. V was cut by 0 bases and J by 2 bases, with 16 bases left in between. The CDR3 sequence: CASSQEGWAGRNTEAFF. The CDR3 region has the DNA TGCGCCAGCAGCCAAGAAGGTTGGGCAGGGAGAAACACTGAAGCTTTCTTT.

This clonotype was found many times. The chain employs TRBV28 and TRBJ2-5; 8 bases line up with TRBD2. V shed 5 bases and J 6 bases; nucleotides not matched to a gene: 11. The CDR3 contains 15 residues. Germline V gives CDR1 MDHEN, CDR2 SYDVKM. The CDR3 DNA is TGTGCCAGCAGTCCTAGCGGGTCGAAGGTGAAGACCCAGTACTTC. Translated, it gives CASSPSGSKVKTQYF.

The rearrangement joins TRBV5-1 to TRBJ2-2; D uncertain. This CDR3 has 15 residues. V gave up 4 bases and J gave up 6 bases, with 16 bases separating them. Germline loops: CDR1 SGHRS, CDR2 YFSETQ. The CDR3 here is CASSLGKSVPGELFF. CDR3 nucleotide sequence: TGCGCCAGCAGCCTTGGTAAAAGTGTCCCCGGGGAGCTGTTTTTT.

A few counts support this clonotype. The rearrangement uses TRBV10-2 and TRBJ2-7; 12 nucleotides agree with TRBD2. Germline CDR1 and CDR2: WSHSY and SAAADI. V lost 6 bases, J lost 3 bases, and 12 bases stayed unmatched. The CDR3 loop spans 17 amino acids. The CDR3 protein is CASSDDFRLAGVYEQYF. The CDR3 DNA sequence: TGCGCCAGCAGCGACGACTTCCGACTAGCGGGAGTCTACGAGCAGTACTTC.

The chain uses TRBV7-2 and TRBJ1-5; D gene uncertain. V gave up 5 bases and J gave up 7 bases, with 12 bases separating them. CDR1 is SGHTA, CDR2 FQGNSA, per germline. The CDR3 is 13 residues long. CDR3 DNA sequence: TGTGCCAGCAGCCTTCCCGGGTGGCAGCCCCAGCATTTT. Its translation is CASSLPGWQPQHF.

This clonotype was found a few times. This chain joins TRBV4-1 and TRBJ2-1, with 10 bases lining up with TRBD2. The CDR3 length is 18 residues. The V and J ends lost 2 bases and 4 bases, in that order; junction bases with no gene match: 11. CDR1 and CDR2 from the germline V gene are MGHRA and YSYEKL. The CDR3 DNA is TGCGCCAGCAGCCAAAGGATGAAAGCGGGGGGGACTTACAATGAGCAGTTCTTC. Translated: CASSQRMKAGGTYNEQFF.

This chain connects TRBV5-1 to TRBJ2-3, with D possibly TRBD2 on 6 matching bases. There are 16 residues in the CDR3. Germline values: CDR1 SGHRS, CDR2 YFSETQ. The ends were cut back, 2 bases at V and 0 bases at J, with 13 bases in the middle. The CDR3 here is CASSLNSGVSTDTQYF. The CDR3 nucleotides are TGCGCCAGCAGCTTAAATAGCGGAGTTAGCACAGATACGCAGTATTTT.

The genes are TRBV9 and TRBJ1-3, with 8 bases identical to TRBD1. V lost 1 base, J lost 0 bases, and 6 bases stayed unmatched. Looked up from germline, CDR1 is SGDLS and CDR2 is YYNGEE. This CDR3 region has 17 residues. CDR3 in DNA: TGTGCCAGCAGCGTAACGACAGGGGATCTCTCTGGAAACACCATATATTTT. This codes for CASSVTTGDLSGNTIYF.